The present T cell receptor beta chain was sequenced within a study of blood T cell repertoires in COVID-19. Across the whole study: COVID-19 samples from acute and convalescent phases originated in the United States, Italy and Spain.

Original processing methods: Reference gene primer amplification in the assay estimated nucleated cell counts. Some clones are missing from TCRdb's copy, which holds only in-frame ones; the method was immunoSEQ multiplex PCR. That table gives V, J and clone size, and the DNA gave D and trimming. Found here are about 180,000 clones, over 75% of them singletons; the top ten hold roughly 9%. This clone was seen more than once but under ten times. J lost 7 bases, V lost 5 bases, and 9 bases had no gene match. CDR3 length: 15 amino acids. Germline values: CDR1 MDHEN, CDR2 SYDVKM. Adults between roughly 18 and 89 years of age took part from approximately 24 US areas. Recovered participants had two consecutive negative NP/OP PCR tests, healthcare professional clearance, or symptom resolution.

The sequence came from a woman aged 18-35 years who had recovered from COVID-19. The sequencing input was PBMCs or T cells enriched from blood (not recorded which). V gene TRBV28 combines with J gene TRBJ1-5; the match to TRBD1 covers 9 bases. The CDR3 region is CASSPAGQGRQPQHF. In DNA form, the CDR3 reads TGTGCCAGCAGTCCCGCCGGACAGGGGCGACAGCCCCAGCATTTT.